Below, 25 T cell receptor beta chains from the same sample are listed, as sequenced in a study of cytomegalovirus exposure and HLA in healthy donors. The PCR employed 60 Vbeta primers together with 13 Jbeta primers. Clones were read by immunoSEQ multiplex PCR, and TCRdb kept only the in-frame ones, dropping some. The sample lists 90,000 to 100,000 clones, 60% to 85% occurring once. The sample taken for sequencing was PBMCs. These receptor sequences come from a woman between 40 and 55 years old in good health and CMV-seronegative.

This chain joins TRBV6-5 and TRBJ1-6; TRBD1 might be the D (6 bases). This CDR3 comprises 16 residues. V dropped 0 bases and J dropped 10 bases, with 16 bases sitting between them. Per the germline V gene, CDR1 is MNHEY and CDR2 is SVGAGI. The CDR3 bases are TGTGCCAGCAGTTACTCGACGGACAGTTTGCTATCACCCCTCCACTTT. This sequence encodes CASSYSTDSLLSPLHF.

The rearrangement joins TRBV5-1 to TRBJ1-1, with no clear D. V shed 4 bases and J shed 1 base, with 17 bases lying between them. CDR3 size: 16 residues. Per germline, CDR1 SGHRS and CDR2 YFSETQ. DNA for the CDR3: TGCGCCAGCAGCATCCACGGCGGAGGGTGGAACACTGAAGCTTTCTTT. Protein sequence: CASSIHGGGWNTEAFF.

Points on this clone: The CDR3 does not close with the conserved phenylalanine or tryptophan, likely indicating a read error. The chain employs TRBV4-1 and TRBJ1-1, with D maybe TRBD1 (6 bases). Trimming took 1 base from V and 4 from J, leaving 13 bases between them. The CDR3 extends over 15 amino acids. Germline CDR1 and CDR2: MGHRA and YSYEKL. CDR3 protein: CASSQVGGLSTEAFV. CDR3 DNA: TGCGCCAGCAGCCAAGTGGGGGGGCTGAGCACTGAAGCTTTCGTT.

J is TRBJ2-1 and V is TRBV5-1, with a possible D match to TRBD2 (6 bases). This CDR3 has 14 amino acids. Trimming left V 7 bases short and J 6 bases short, with 17 bases between. CDR1 is SGHRS, CDR2 YFSETQ, per germline. CDR3 DNA sequence: TGCGCCAGCGTGGGGGGTCTCATGGGCAATGAGCAGTTCTTC. As protein: CASVGGLMGNEQFF.

The chain couples TRBV2 to TRBJ2-1; TRBD2 matches at 7 bases. Trimming cost V 4 bases and J 6 bases; bases outside gene matches: 6. The germline gives CDR1 SNHLY, CDR2 FYNNEI. The CDR3 spans 14 residues. CDR3: CASSGASGANEQFF. The CDR3 DNA follows: TGTGCCAGCAGTGGGGCTAGCGGAGCCAATGAGCAGTTCTTC.

This chain joins TRBV7-9 and TRBJ2-7; possible D gene TRBD2, 7 bases. V dropped 5 bases and J dropped 0 bases, with 14 bases sitting between them. Germline assignment: CDR1 SEHNR and CDR2 FQNEAQ (reference sequence). The CDR3 runs to 15 residues. The CDR3 DNA reads TGTGCCAGCAGCCGACGGGGGGCGGACTCCTACGAGCAGTACTTC. Translated, it gives CASSRRGADSYEQYF.

This clone was counted between two and nine times. V usage is TRBV5-1 and J usage is TRBJ1-4; weak D call: TRBD1 (5 bases). This CDR3 has 13 amino acids. Germline CDR1 and CDR2: SGHRS and YFSETQ. Trimming took off 4 bases at V and 4 bases at J, with 8 bases between the two ends. In nucleotides, the CDR3 is TGCGCCAGCAGCATAGACAGTAATGAAAAACTGTTTTTT. Translated, it gives CASSIDSNEKLFF.

Written as DNA, the CDR3 is TGCGCCAGCAGCTTGGGAACAGGGGACTATGGCTACACCTTC. It translates to CASSLGTGDYGYTF. The chain couples TRBV5-1 to TRBJ1-2; 7 bases match TRBD1. Trimming took 0 bases from V and 3 from J; bases not matched to a gene: 2. The CDR3 totals 14 residues. CDR1 and CDR2 (germline): SGHRS, YFSETQ.

J is TRBJ1-4 and V is TRBV7-2; a possible D gene is TRBD1 (5 bases). Germline V gene lookup returns CDR1 SGHTA and CDR2 FQGNSA. V was shortened by 5 bases and J by 4 bases, with 11 bases between the two germline ends. The CDR3 contains 14 residues. The CDR3 DNA sequence: TGTGCCAGCAGCCCAGGGTTCGGTAATGAAAAACTGTTTTTT. It specifies CASSPGFGNEKLFF.

This chain uses TRBV2 with TRBJ1-4; D is undetermined. CDR1 and CDR2 (germline): SNHLY, FYNNEI. The V end was cut by 5 bases, the J end by 16 bases, with 17 bases between. This CDR3 has 12 amino acids. The CDR3 DNA reads TGTGCCAGCAGTTTCACAGAGGGAATAGGGTTTTTT. Amino acid sequence: CASSFTEGIGFF.

This chain joins TRBV27 and TRBJ1-2; D not resolved. The CDR3 runs 13 residues. Trimming took 5 bases from V and 4 from J, leaving 11 bases between them. Germline V gene data show CDR1 as MNHEY and CDR2 as SMNVEV (reference sequence). CDR3 DNA: TGTGCCAGCAGTCTAAATCCTCTCTATGGCTACACCTTC. It specifies CASSLNPLYGYTF.

This clone was picked up a small number of times. The chain employs TRBV7-9 and TRBJ1-2; the D is unclear. CDR1 and CDR2 from the germline V gene are SEHNR and FQNEAQ (reference sequence). Trimming shortened V by 5 bases and J by 3 bases, and 7 bases separated the two germline ends. This CDR3 spans 12 amino acids. CDR3 DNA: TGTGCCAGCAGCCCGAGGGACTATGGCTACACCTTC. Amino acid sequence: CASSPRDYGYTF.

The V gene is TRBV2, the J gene TRBJ2-1; 7 nucleotides match TRBD2. Looked up from germline, CDR1 is SNHLY and CDR2 is FYNNEI. This CDR3 comprises 13 residues. J lost 3 bases, V lost 8 bases, and 4 bases had no gene match. CDR3 loop: CASRGGGYNEQFF. The CDR3 bases are TGTGCCAGCCGGGGCGGGGGCTACAATGAGCAGTTCTTC. The full variable domain, in which reference TRBV2 and TRBJ2-1 provide the parts outside the CDR3, is EPEVTQTPSHQVTQMGQEVILRCVPISNHLYFYWYRQILGQKVEFLVSFYNNEISEKSEIFDDQFSVERPDGSNFTLKIRSTKLEDSAMYFCASRGGGYNEQFFGPGTRLTVL.

V and J are TRBV5-4 and TRBJ2-2, with D possibly TRBD1 on 6 matching bases. The CDR3 is 16 residues long. Germline lookup yields CDR1 SGHNT and CDR2 YYREEE (reference sequence). Trimming took 3 bases from V and 3 from J, leaving 15 bases between them. In nucleotides, the CDR3 is TGTGCCAGCAGCTCATTAGTCAGGGGAGACACCGGGGAGCTGTTTTTT. Amino acids: CASSSLVRGDTGELFF.

The chain is built from TRBV19 and TRBJ1-2; D remains ambiguous. This CDR3 spans 13 amino acids. Germline loops: CDR1 LNHDA, CDR2 SQIVND (reference sequence). Trimming pared 11 bases from V and 6 bases from J, leaving 19 bases between. Here the CDR3 reads CAAGGMAGNGYTF. As DNA, the CDR3 is TGTGCCGCTGGTGGAATGGCGGGGAATGGCTACACCTTC.

The V call is TRBV6-6, the J call TRBJ1-4; TRBD1 agrees at 7 bases. The J segment lost 5 bases and the V segment lost 7 bases, leaving 4 bases of the junction unmatched. The CDR3 consists of 13 residues. Per the germline V gene, CDR1 is MNHNY and CDR2 is SVGAGI (reference sequence). CDR3 sequence (DNA): TGTGCCAGCAAAATACAGGGGAATGAAAAACTGTTTTTT. This translates into CASKIQGNEKLFF.

This sequence joins TRBV7-9 and TRBJ2-5; 13 bases match TRBD2. This CDR3 is built from 17 residues. V was clipped by 5 bases and J by 3 bases; unmatched bases: 9. CDR1 is SEHNR, CDR2 FQNEAQ, per germline (reference sequence). The CDR3 loop is CASSPSRGLAGKETQYF. The CDR3, as DNA: TGTGCCAGCAGCCCCTCCCGGGGACTAGCGGGGAAAGAGACCCAGTACTTC.

This chain joins TRBV7-2 and TRBJ2-2; tentative D call: TRBD2 (5 bases). Germline CDR1 and CDR2: SGHTA and FQGNSA. The CDR3 is made up of 16 amino acids. V was trimmed by 0 bases and J by 5 bases, leaving 13 bases between them. CDR3 loop: CASSLAGVQRTGELFF. CDR3 nucleotides: TGTGCCAGCAGCTTAGCGGGAGTCCAGCGTACCGGGGAGCTGTTTTTT.

A few counts support this clone. The gene calls are TRBV11-2 and TRBJ1-2; 7 bases are a match to TRBD1. In germline, CDR1 is SGHAT, CDR2 FQNNGV. The CDR3 is 13 amino acids. V lost 5 bases and J lost 6; bases outside the gene matches: 6. The chain's CDR3 is CASSIDRADGYTF. In nucleotides, the CDR3 is TGTGCCAGCAGCATCGACAGGGCTGATGGCTACACCTTC.

In this sample, this clone turned up a few times. The chain uses TRBV2 and TRBJ1-2; D not certain. The CDR3 has 13 amino acids. Trimming removed 3 bases at V and 2 bases at J, with 7 bases between. Germline CDR1 reads SNHLY; CDR2 reads FYNNEI. For the CDR3, the DNA is TGTGCCAGCAGTGAGTACTCCAACTATGGCTACACCTTC. This sequence encodes CASSEYSNYGYTF.

This clone was detected only once. The chain recombines TRBV7-2 with TRBJ2-5, with D tentatively TRBD2 (5 bases). V dropped 1 base and J dropped 2 bases, with 11 bases sitting between them. Germline V gene data show CDR1 as SGHTA and CDR2 as FQGNSA. There are 15 residues in the CDR3. The CDR3 sequence: CASSLERLTQETQYF. For the CDR3, the DNA is TGTGCCAGCAGCTTAGAGCGGCTGACACAAGAGACCCAGTACTTC.

The count of this clone is one. The genes are TRBV5-1 and TRBJ2-1; D call uncertain. The germline gives CDR1 SGHRS, CDR2 YFSETQ. This CDR3 comprises 13 residues. The V and J ends lost 4 bases and 5 bases respectively, with 10 bases between them. In DNA, the CDR3 is TGCGCCAGCAGCCCCACAGTTGACAATGAGCAGTTCTTC. The encoded protein is CASSPTVDNEQFF.

This chain links TRBV18 with TRBJ1-5, with TRBD1 as a possible D gene (5 bases). With 2 bases removed from V and 0 bases from J, the gap between germline ends came to 11 bases. CDR3 length: 16 residues. Germline CDR1 is KGHSH and CDR2 is LQKENI. CDR3 in DNA: TGTGCCAGCTCACCATCTACAGGAAATAGCAATCAGCCCCAGCATTTT. This encodes CASSPSTGNSNQPQHF. Full variable domain (missing parts from reference TRBV18 and TRBJ1-5): NAGVMQNPRHLVRRRGQEARLRCSPMKGHSHVYWYRQLPEEGLKFMVYLQKENIIDESGMPKERFSAEFPKEGPSILRIQQVVRGDSAAYFCASSPSTGNSNQPQHFGDGTRLSIL.

As DNA, the CDR3 is TGTGCCAGCGCCCCTCTCTCGGCAGGGGTCCACTATGGCTACACCTTC. It specifies CASAPLSAGVHYGYTF. V gene TRBV27 combines with J gene TRBJ1-2; tentative D call: TRBD1 (6 bases). Trimming took 8 bases from V and 3 from J, leaving 22 bases between them. The CDR3 is 16 residues long. The germline V gene encodes CDR1 MNHEY and CDR2 SMNVEV (reference sequence).

This clone was seen only a few times. This sequence joins TRBV2 and TRBJ1-6; 9 nucleotides agree with TRBD1. This CDR3 spans 15 amino acids. The trim removed 6 bases at V and 10 bases at J, leaving 10 bases unmatched. The germline V gene has CDR1 SNHLY and CDR2 FYNNEI. CDR3 loop: CASSLGGTGLSPLHF. In DNA, the CDR3 is TGTGCCAGCAGCCTGGGGGGGACAGGGTTATCACCCCTCCACTTT. Looking up the rest from reference TRBV2 and TRBJ1-6 gives the full variable domain: EPEVTQTPSHQVTQMGQEVILRCVPISNHLYFYWYRQILGQKVEFLVSFYNNEISEKSEIFDDQFSVERPDGSNFTLKIRSTKLEDSAMYFCASSLGGTGLSPLHFGNGTRLTVT.